The clone carrying this TCR beta chain was observed at least ten times. This sample is part of a study of identical twins. TCRdb processed the 5' RACE reads anew with MiXCR; each CDR3 protein has one entry. The sample lists about 570,000 distinct CDR3 sequences, 9.6% occurring once. Trimming at V came to 5 bases and at J to 10 bases, leaving 14 bases not matched to a gene. Germline V gene data show CDR1 as SGHRS and CDR2 as YFSETQ. There are 14 residues in the CDR3. This sample also belongs to another study, concerning yellow fever vaccine responses in identical twins.

The V call is TRBV5-1, the J call TRBJ2-7; 8 nucleotides line up with TRBD2. This receptor was taken from a woman aged 18 to 35 in good health. Sequencing was done on a sample of PBMCs. CDR3 region: CASSLLAEPSIQYF. Here the CDR3 DNA reads TGCGCCAGCAGTCTACTAGCGGAACCGTCCATACAGTACTTC.